This T cell receptor beta chain was sequenced during a study of regulatory T cells in long-lasting Graves disease. As for time point: newly diagnosed GD, antithyroid drugs for less than 3 months. Extracted RNA from PBMCs served as the source of the TCR library. CDR3 regions were amplified by Arm-PCR using iRepertoire HTBI primers to build TCR beta libraries. From the multiplex PCR reads, TCRdb called clonotypes with MiXCR, one entry per CDR3 protein. Seen here are hundreds of thousands of distinct CDR3 sequences, around 16% observed once, and the top ten hold more than 20%. This clonotype showed up many times. This sample also appeared in a second study, on T cells in Graves' hyperthyroidism and ophthalmopathy. This second study says: A set of HTBI primers served as the primers for a first-round RT-PCR of the TCR CDR3. Median prediction lead before ophthalmopathy onset was six to eight months with the model.

The sample in question was peripheral blood mononuclear cells (PBMCs), obtained at new diagnosis, from a patient treated with antithyroid drugs. This receptor was identified in a woman aged 40-60 years with Graves disease.

The CDR3 loop is CSARLSGRVYEQYF. CDR3 bases: TGCAGTGCTAGGTTGTCAGGGAGAGTTTACGAGCAGTACTTC. V gene TRBV20-1 combines with J gene TRBJ2-7; D could derive from TRBD1 or TRBD2 (5 bases each). Germline V gene lookup returns CDR1 DFQATT and CDR2 SNEGSKA (reference sequence). Trimming left V 3 bases short and J 4 bases short, with 16 bases between. The CDR3 is 14 residues long.